A selection of T cell receptor beta chains follows, all from one sample in a study of PD-1 blockade in classical Hodgkin lymphoma. The method was immunoSEQ multiplex PCR; TCRdb's version includes in-frame clones alone and lacks a portion of them. The sample holds approximately 17,000 clones, over 55% seen once. The sample consisted of peripheral blood mononuclear cells (PBMCs), taken before the second cycle of nivolumab. These receptor sequences come from a human donor with classical Hodgkin lymphoma. Each CDR3 is given with its conserved first and last residue. A D gene is named only where the DNA matches it firmly. For some rows the clone size is stated as once, few or many, or as a class when expanded; others skip it.

TRBD2 | TRBJ2-5 | TRBV6-1 | NA | 13 | CASSNPLAGGLYF | TGTGCCAGCAGTAACCCACTAGCGGGAGGCCTTTACTTC
NA | TRBJ2-3 | TRBV5-1 | NA | 13 | CASLSTSTDTQYF | TGCGCCAGCCTGAGCACTAGCACAGATACGCAGTATTTT
NA | TRBJ2-3 | TRBV10-3 | NA | 14 | CAIGRVGDTDTQYF | TGTGCCATTGGAAGGGTGGGGGACACAGATACGCAGTATTTT
TRBD1 | TRBJ1-5 | TRBV28 | NA | 16 | CASNLGTGLTMEPQHF | TGTGCCAGCAACCTCGGGACAGGGTTGACCATGGAGCCCCAGCATTTT
NA | TRBJ1-5 | TRBV6-5 | NA | 15 | CASSYSMGASQPQHF | TGTGCCAGCAGTTACTCGATGGGGGCGAGTCAGCCCCAGCATTTT
NA | TRBJ2-5 | TRBV18 | NA | 16 | CASSPNRLGSQETQYF | TGTGCCAGCTCACCAAACCGGTTAGGGAGCCAAGAGACCCAGTACTTC
NA | TRBJ2-7 | TRBV7-9 | few | 12 | CASSLDLYEQYF | TGTGCCAGCAGCTTGGACCTGTACGAGCAGTACTTC
NA | TRBJ1-5 | TRBV11-2 | NA | 13 | CASSGQPGQPQHF | TGTGCCAGCAGTGGACAGCCTGGGCAGCCCCAGCATTTT
NA | TRBJ2-5 | TRBV18 | NA | 13 | CASSPDAEETQYF | TGTGCCAGCTCCCCGGATGCGGAAGAGACCCAGTACTTC
TRBD2 | TRBJ2-4 | TRBV23-1 | few | 15 | CASSRMSGGENIQYF | TGCGCCAGCAGCCGAATGTCGGGGGGAGAGAACATTCAGTACTTC
NA | TRBJ2-3 | TRBV27 | NA | 15 | CASSVVRGGTDTQYF | TGTGCCAGCAGCGTCGTGAGGGGTGGCACAGATACGCAGTATTTT
TRBD1 | TRBJ1-2 | TRBV27 | few | 15 | CASSLLGQTNYGYTF | TGTGCCAGCAGTTTATTGGGACAGACGAACTATGGCTACACCTTC
NA | TRBJ1-5 | TRBV28 | NA | 13 | CASSSPADQPQHF | TGTGCCAGCAGCTCCCCGGCGGATCAGCCCCAGCATTTT
TRBD1 | TRBJ1-1 | TRBV27 | few | 16 | CASSLHTGGRNTEAFF | TGTGCCAGCAGTTTGCATACAGGGGGCAGGAACACTGAAGCTTTCTTT
NA | TRBJ2-2 | TRBV7-8 | NA | 15 | CASSFTSANTGELFF | TGTGCCAGCAGTTTTACAAGCGCGAACACCGGGGAGCTGTTTTTT
NA | TRBJ2-1 | TRBV27 | NA | 15 | CASSLDGWLGNEQFF | TGTGCCAGCAGTTTAGACGGGTGGCTTGGAAATGAGCAGTTCTTC
NA | TRBJ1-1 | TRBV2 | medium-sized | 13 | CASSEPGDTEAFF | TGTGCCAGCAGTGAGCCGGGAGACACTGAAGCTTTCTTT
NA | TRBJ2-5 | TRBV11-2 | few | 15 | CASSLDLLAPETQYF | TGTGCCAGCAGCTTAGATCTGCTAGCTCCAGAGACCCAGTACTTC
NA | TRBJ2-3 | TRBV28 | NA | 16 | CASSLLASVLTDTQYF | TGTGCCAGCAGTTTATTGGCTAGCGTACTCACAGATACGCAGTATTTT
NA | TRBJ1-1 | TRBV27 | NA | 14 | CASSSIGLKTEAFF | TGTGCCAGCAGTTCAATAGGTTTGAAGACTGAAGCTTTCTTT
NA | TRBJ2-7 | TRBV5-1 | NA | 14 | CASQTQPSSYEQYF | TGCGCCTCCCAGACGCAGCCCAGCTCCTACGAGCAGTACTTC
NA | TRBJ1-1 | TRBV30 | few | 16 | CAWKRGAAFMNTEAFF | TGTGCCTGGAAACGAGGGGCAGCTTTTATGAACACTGAAGCTTTCTTT
NA | TRBJ2-2 | TRBV27 | few | 15 | CASGLREKNTGELFF | TGTGCCAGCGGCCTCAGGGAGAAGAACACCGGGGAGCTGTTTTTT
NA | TRBJ1-1 | TRBV19 | few | 14 | CASRPFGPHTEAFF | TGTGCCAGTAGACCGTTTGGGCCTCACACTGAAGCTTTCTTT
NA | TRBJ2-1 | TRBV7-6 | few | 14 | CASSLWGRDNEQFF | TGTGCCAGCAGCTTATGGGGCCGAGACAATGAGCAGTTCTTC
NA | TRBJ1-1 | TRBV13 | NA | 11 | CASSLGLEAFF | TGTGCCAGCAGCTTAGGCCTTGAAGCTTTCTTT
NA | TRBJ1-5 | TRBV21-1 | NA | 15 | CASSTGQGGRQPQHF | TGTGCCAGCAGCACCGGACAGGGCGGGAGGCAGCCCCAGCATTTT
TRBD1 | TRBJ2-3 | TRBV30 | NA | 15 | CAWSVQGQGPDTQYF | TGTGCCTGGAGTGTTCAGGGACAGGGCCCAGATACGCAGTATTTT
TRBD2 | TRBJ2-7 | TRBV15 | NA | 16 | CATSRDPLTSVYEQYF | TGTGCCACCAGCAGAGATCCCCTTACTAGCGTGTACGAGCAGTACTTC
NA | TRBJ2-1 | TRBV7-8 | medium-sized | 17 | CASSLGVSLANDNEQFF | TGTGCCAGCAGCTTAGGGGTGAGTCTAGCGAACGACAATGAGCAGTTCTTC
TRBD1 | TRBJ1-4 | TRBV7-9 | NA | 14 | CASSTWDRDEKLFF | TGTGCCAGCAGCACCTGGGACAGGGATGAAAAACTGTTTTTT
NA | TRBJ2-1 | TRBV6-5 | NA | 13 | CASSYNRPGEQFF | TGTGCCAGCAGTTACAACAGGCCTGGCGAGCAGTTCTTC
NA | TRBJ2-3 | TRBV21-1 | few | 18 | CASSKEFRGQASTDTQYF | TGTGCCAGCAGCAAAGAGTTTAGAGGACAGGCAAGCACAGATACGCAGTATTTT
NA | TRBJ2-2 | TRBV5-1 | NA | 15 | CASSPTQIRRGELFF | TGCGCCAGCAGCCCCACCCAAATCCGAAGAGGGGAGCTGTTTTTT
NA | TRBJ2-7 | TRBV7-9 | few | 12 | CASSHGAYEQYF | TGTGCCAGCAGCCATGGGGCCTACGAGCAGTACTTC
NA | TRBJ1-4 | TRBV19 | NA | 16 | CASSIEGRRTNEKLFF | TGTGCCAGTAGTATTGAAGGGAGGAGGACTAATGAAAAACTGTTTTTT
NA | TRBJ1-2 | TRBV29-1 | NA | 15 | CSVDRLGGYDGGYTF | TGCAGCGTTGATCGCCTGGGAGGGTACGATGGTGGCTACACCTTC